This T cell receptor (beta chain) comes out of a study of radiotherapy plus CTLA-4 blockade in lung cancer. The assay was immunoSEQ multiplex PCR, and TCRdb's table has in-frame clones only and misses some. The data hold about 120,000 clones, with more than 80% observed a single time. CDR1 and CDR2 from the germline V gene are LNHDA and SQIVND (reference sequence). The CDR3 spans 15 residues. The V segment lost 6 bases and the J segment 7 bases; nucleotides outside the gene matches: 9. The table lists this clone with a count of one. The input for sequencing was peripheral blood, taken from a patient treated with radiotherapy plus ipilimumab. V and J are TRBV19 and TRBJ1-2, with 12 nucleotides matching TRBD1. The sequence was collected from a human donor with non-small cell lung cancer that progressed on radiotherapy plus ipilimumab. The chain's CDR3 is CASRGLGQGASGYTF. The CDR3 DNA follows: TGTGCCAGTAGGGGATTGGGACAGGGGGCCTCTGGCTACACCTTC.